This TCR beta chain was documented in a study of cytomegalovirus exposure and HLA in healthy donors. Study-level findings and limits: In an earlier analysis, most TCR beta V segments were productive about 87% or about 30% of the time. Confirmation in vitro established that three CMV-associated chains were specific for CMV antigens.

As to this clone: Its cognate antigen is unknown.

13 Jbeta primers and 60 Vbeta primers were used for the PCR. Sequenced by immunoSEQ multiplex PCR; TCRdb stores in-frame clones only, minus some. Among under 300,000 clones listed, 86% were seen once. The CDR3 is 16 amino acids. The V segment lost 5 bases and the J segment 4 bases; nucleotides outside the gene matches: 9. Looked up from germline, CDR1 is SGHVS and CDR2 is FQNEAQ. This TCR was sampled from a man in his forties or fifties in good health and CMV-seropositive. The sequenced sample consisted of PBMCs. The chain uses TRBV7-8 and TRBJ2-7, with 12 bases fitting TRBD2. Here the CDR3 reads CASSPRTSGTSYEQYF. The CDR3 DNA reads TGTGCCAGCAGCCCACGGACTAGCGGGACGTCGTACGAGCAGTACTTC. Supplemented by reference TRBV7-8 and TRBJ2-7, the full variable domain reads GAGVSQSPRYKVAKRGQDVALRCDPISGHVSLFWYQQALGQGPEFLTYFQNEAQLDKSGLPSDRFFAERPEGSVSTLKIQRTQQEDSAVYLCASSPRTSGTSYEQYFGPGTRLTVT.